These 23 T cell receptor beta chains originate from one sample sequenced in a study of T cells in localized non-small cell lung cancer. Sequenced by immunoSEQ multiplex PCR; TCRdb stores in-frame clones only, minus some. The profile shows fewer than 1,500 clones, around 20% of them singletons. The source was normal lung tissue next to the tumor, collected before any cancer treatment. These receptors originate from a male donor older than 55 with stage I squamous cell lung carcinoma.

This clone came up a few times. The chain recombines TRBV11-3 with TRBJ1-2; TRBD1 is a possible D gene (5 bases). Germline V CDR1 and CDR2: SGHNT, YENEEA. The CDR3 runs to 14 residues. V was clipped by 5 bases and J by 7 bases, with 17 bases between them. The CDR3 loop is CASSPVLGTFGYTF. Written as DNA, the CDR3 is TGTGCCAGCAGCCCCGTCCTCGGGACTTTTGGCTACACCTTC.

This clone is judged medium-sized. This chain uses TRBV6-1 with TRBJ1-2; TRBD1 might be the D (6 bases). The CDR3 covers 15 residues. Trimming stripped 0 bases from V and 4 bases from J, with 12 bases between. Germline V gene lookup returns CDR1 MNHNS and CDR2 SASEGT. The CDR3 sequence: CASSEAATGIYGYTF. The CDR3 DNA reads as TGTGCCAGCAGTGAAGCCGCGACAGGAATCTATGGCTACACCTTC.

The gene calls are TRBV28 and TRBJ1-5, with 7 bases fitting TRBD1. Germline-derived CDR1 and CDR2 are MDHEN and SYDVKM. The CDR3 loop spans 15 amino acids. Trimming cost V 3 bases and J 7 bases; bases outside gene matches: 9. CDR3 bases: TGTGCCAGCAGTTTCCAGGGGGGGGGTCAGCAGCCCCAGCATTTT. Its protein product is CASSFQGGGQQPQHF.

This clone was detected only a few times. CDR3 sequence: CASSEARRLFEQYF. The CDR3 region has the DNA TGTGCCAGCAGTGAAGCGCGCAGGCTTTTTGAGCAGTACTTC. The rearrangement joins TRBV6-1 to TRBJ2-7; D uncertain. This CDR3 is built from 14 residues. V was shortened by 0 bases and J by 7 bases, with 13 bases between the two germline ends. Germline V gene data show CDR1 as MNHNS and CDR2 as SASEGT.

The gene calls are TRBV9 and TRBJ1-5; tentative D call: TRBD1 (6 bases). Trimming cost V 5 bases and J 2 bases, with 11 bases left between them. Germline loops: CDR1 SGDLS, CDR2 YYNGEE. This CDR3 region has 14 residues. The CDR3 nucleotides read TGTGCCAGCAGTGAGGGACAACGCAATCAGCCCCAGCATTTT. Translated: CASSEGQRNQPQHF.

Only a few counts were recorded for this clone. The chain employs TRBV1 and TRBJ2-5; no DNA check was done on the table's D call, TRBD1. TRBV1 is a pseudogene segment. The CDR3 loop spans 15 amino acids. The CDR3 loop reads CASSPGTGKGETQYF. Written as DNA, the CDR3 is TGCGCCAGCAGCCCCGGGACAGGGAAGGGAGAGACCCAGTACTTC.

The chain couples TRBV28 to TRBJ1-2; D call uncertain. The CDR3 covers 13 residues. V lost 2 bases and J lost 4, with 8 bases in between. CDR1 and CDR2 (germline): MDHEN, SYDVKM. CDR3 DNA: TGTGCCAGCAGTTTAGTAAGCAGCTATGGCTACACCTTC. This encodes CASSLVSSYGYTF.

In its sample, this clone was seen a few times. V usage is TRBV15 and J usage is TRBJ2-7, with D unresolved. Germline CDR1 and CDR2: LNHNV and YYDKDF (reference sequence). Between the trimmed V and J ends, which lost 1 base and 5 bases, there was a span of 15 bases. The CDR3 runs 15 residues. This CDR3 reads CATSRVRVTGHEQYF. Here the CDR3 DNA reads TGTGCCACCAGCAGAGTCCGGGTAACGGGCCACGAGCAGTACTTC.

The chain joins TRBV28 to TRBJ1-3; TRBD1 is a possible D gene (6 bases). V lost 3 bases and J 0 bases, leaving 12 bases between the germline ends. CDR1 and CDR2 from the germline V gene are MDHEN and SYDVKM. The CDR3 spans 16 residues. The DNA for the CDR3 is TGTGCCAGCAGTTTGGCGGCAGGGGCCTCTGGAAACACCATATATTTT. It codes for CASSLAAGASGNTIYF.

This sequence joins TRBV19 and TRBJ2-3; D is unresolved. Germline values: CDR1 LNHDA, CDR2 SQIVND (reference sequence). The CDR3 consists of 16 residues. The V gene lost 3 bases and the J gene lost 0 bases, with 13 bases spanning the gap. The CDR3 DNA is TGTGCCAGTAGTATCTCGGCTCCGCCGAGCACAGATACGCAGTATTTT. Protein: CASSISAPPSTDTQYF.

This clone is medium-sized (0.01 to 0.1%) within its sample. The chain couples TRBV11-3 to TRBJ1-2; the D is unclear. The CDR3 length is 14 residues. The V gene's germline CDR1 is SGHNT and CDR2 YENEEA. Trimming removed 3 bases at V and 5 bases at J, with 13 bases between. The CDR3 loop reads CASSLGPLGYGYTF. The CDR3 DNA reads TGTGCCAGCAGCTTGGGCCCCCTGGGGTATGGCTACACCTTC. Full variable domain (missing parts from reference TRBV11-3 and TRBJ1-2): EAGVVQSPRYKIIEKKQPVAFWCNPISGHNTLYWYLQNLGQGPELLIRYENEEAVDDSQLPKDRFSAERLKGVDSTLKIQPAELGDSAVYLCASSLGPLGYGYTFGSGTRLTVV.

This chain links TRBV11-3 with TRBJ2-3, with 10 bases matching TRBD2. The V segment lost 3 bases and the J segment 4 bases; nucleotides outside the gene matches: 13. The CDR3 loop spans 18 amino acids. The germline gives CDR1 SGHNT, CDR2 YENEEA. CDR3 nucleotide sequence: TGTGCCAGCAGCTTGACTGTCCGGGGGCTAGCGGGGGCAGATACGCAGTATTTT. Its protein is CASSLTVRGLAGADTQYF.

This clone was detected a few times. A junction end diverges from the germline sequence, so it may reflect a read error. The chain combines TRBV10-3 with TRBJ2-1; D is undetermined. Looked up from germline, CDR1 is ENHRY and CDR2 is SYGVKD. The CDR3 contains 15 residues. CDR3 coding DNA: TGTGCCAGCAGTGAGACGGGTGGCTCCTACAATGAGCAGTTCTTC. Amino acid sequence: CASSETGGSYNEQFF.

This sequence joins TRBV9 and TRBJ2-3; D possibly matches TRBD1 or TRBD2 (5 bases each). V lost 0 bases to trimming and J lost 3 bases, with 14 bases between them. The CDR3 is 16 amino acids. CDR1 is SGDLS and CDR2 is YYNGEE in the germline V gene. CDR3 sequence: CASSVVGTAQTDTQYF. CDR3 DNA: TGTGCCAGCAGCGTAGTGGGGACCGCTCAAACAGATACGCAGTATTTT.

This clone showed up just a few times. The rearrangement links TRBV25-1 to TRBJ1-1; maybe TRBD1 (5 bases). The CDR3 has 15 amino acids. In germline, CDR1 is MGHDK, CDR2 SYGVNS. Between the trimmed V and J ends, which lost 8 bases and 1 base, there was a span of 17 bases. Here the CDR3 DNA reads TGTGCCAGCCGAGCAGGGTCATATCGGAACACTGAAGCTTTCTTT. Protein: CASRAGSYRNTEAFF.

The chain joins TRBV23-1 to TRBJ2-7, with a tentative D call TRBD1 (5 bases). TRBV23-1 is designated an ORF whose function remains uncertain. The CDR3 is made up of 13 amino acids. The ends were cut back, 6 bases at V and 7 bases at J, with 16 bases in the middle. As DNA, the CDR3 is TGCGCCAGCAGCTTGGGGCAGGGCGAGGAGCAGTACTTC. This codes for CASSLGQGEEQYF.

The chain carries TRBV11-3 and TRBJ2-6; 15 bases line up with TRBD2. CDR3 length: 18 residues. V shed 5 bases, J shed 1 base, and the junction held 3 bases outside the gene matches. Germline V gene lookup returns CDR1 SGHNT and CDR2 YENEEA. The CDR3 sequence is CASSPGTSGGSGANVLTF. DNA of the CDR3: TGTGCCAGCAGCCCCGGGACTAGCGGGGGGTCTGGGGCCAACGTCCTGACTTTC.

The chain carries TRBV19 and TRBJ1-1; TRBD1 matches at 7 bases. V lost 6 bases to trimming and J lost 0 bases; unmatched junction nucleotides: 7. The CDR3 spans 15 residues. CDR1 is LNHDA and CDR2 is SQIVND in the germline V gene (reference sequence). Here the CDR3 DNA reads TGTGCCAGTAGGGAGAGGGGGCGAATGAACACTGAAGCTTTCTTT. Encoded protein: CASRERGRMNTEAFF.

The chain is built from TRBV18 and TRBJ1-2, with D possibly TRBD1 on 5 matching bases. V lost 2 bases and J 3 bases, leaving 16 bases between the germline ends. Germline values: CDR1 KGHSH, CDR2 LQKENI. The CDR3 is 16 amino acids. The CDR3 DNA reads as TGTGCCAGCTCACCAATTCACAGGAGTGAGGACTATGGCTACACCTTC. Amino acids: CASSPIHRSEDYGYTF.

This clone is medium-sized in the sample. The V gene is TRBV6-8, the J gene TRBJ2-1; D gene unclear. Trimming took off 6 bases at V and 7 bases at J, with 13 bases between the two ends. This CDR3 is 13 amino acids long. Germline values: CDR1 MNHGY, CDR2 SAAAGT. CDR3: CASSNVLFNEQFF. CDR3 bases: TGTGCCAGCAGCAACGTCCTCTTTAATGAGCAGTTCTTC.

Worth noting for this clone: The sample holds other DNA sequences that translate to the same CDR3. The rearrangement links TRBV28 to TRBJ1-5; D not resolved. This CDR3 contains 15 residues. Trimming took 2 bases from V and 2 from J, leaving 10 bases between them. Germline V gene data show CDR1 as MDHEN and CDR2 as SYDVKM. CDR3 DNA sequence: TGTGCCAGCAGTTTAAGTCTGGCGGGCAATCAGCCCCAGCATTTT. The encoded protein is CASSLSLAGNQPQHF. The complete variable domain, with remaining parts taken from reference TRBV28 and TRBJ1-5, reads DVKVTQSSRYLVKRTGEKVFLECVQDMDHENMFWYRQDPGLGLRLIYFSYDVKMKEKGDIPEGYSVSREKKERFSLILESASTNQTSMYLCASSLSLAGNQPQHFGDGTRLSIL.

This clone is deemed medium-sized. The chain recombines TRBV6-8 with TRBJ1-2, with D possibly TRBD1 on 6 matching bases. The CDR3 length is 14 residues. V gave up 4 bases and J gave up 4 bases, with 13 bases separating them. Germline CDR1 MNHGY, CDR2 SAAAGT. The DNA for the CDR3 is TGTGCCAGCAGTTCCCGACAGGACTTCTATGGCTACACCTTC. Amino acid sequence: CASSSRQDFYGYTF.

This clone was seen a few times. The J gene is TRBJ2-7, the V gene TRBV6-8, with D tentatively TRBD2 (6 bases). CDR1 and CDR2 (germline): MNHGY, SAAAGT. This CDR3 is built from 15 residues. Trimming took 5 bases from V and 2 from J, leaving 16 bases between them. CDR3 nucleotide sequence: TGTGCCAGCAGTCCAACCCGGGACTCAGCCTACGAGCAGTACTTC. Translating gives CASSPTRDSAYEQYF.